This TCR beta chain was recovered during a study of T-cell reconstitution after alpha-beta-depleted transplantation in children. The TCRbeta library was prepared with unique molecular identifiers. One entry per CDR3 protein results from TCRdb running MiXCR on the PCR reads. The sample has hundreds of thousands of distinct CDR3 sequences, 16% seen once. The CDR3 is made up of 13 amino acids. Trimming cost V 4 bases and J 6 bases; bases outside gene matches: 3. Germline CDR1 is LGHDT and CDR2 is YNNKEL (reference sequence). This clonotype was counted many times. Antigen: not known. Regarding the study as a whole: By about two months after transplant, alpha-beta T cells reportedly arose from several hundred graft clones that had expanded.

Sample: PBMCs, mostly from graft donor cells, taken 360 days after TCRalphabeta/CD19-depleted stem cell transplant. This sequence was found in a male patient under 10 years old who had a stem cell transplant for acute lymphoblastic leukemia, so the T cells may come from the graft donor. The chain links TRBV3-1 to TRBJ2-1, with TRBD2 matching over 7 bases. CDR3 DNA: TGTGCCAGCAGCCCGACTAGCCCCAATGAGCAGTTCTTC. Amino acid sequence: CASSPTSPNEQFF.